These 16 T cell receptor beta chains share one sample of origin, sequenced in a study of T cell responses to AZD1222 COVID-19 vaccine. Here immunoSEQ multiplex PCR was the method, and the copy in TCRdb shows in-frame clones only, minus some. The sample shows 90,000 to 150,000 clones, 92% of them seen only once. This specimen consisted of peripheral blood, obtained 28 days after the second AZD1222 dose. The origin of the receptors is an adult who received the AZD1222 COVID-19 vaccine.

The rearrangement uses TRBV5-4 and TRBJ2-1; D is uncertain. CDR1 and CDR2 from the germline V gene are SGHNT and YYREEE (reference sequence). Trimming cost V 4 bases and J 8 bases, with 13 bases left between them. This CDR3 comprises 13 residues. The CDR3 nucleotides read TGTGCCAGCAGCACCTGGGCCCCGGATGAGCAGTTCTTC. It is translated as CASSTWAPDEQFF.

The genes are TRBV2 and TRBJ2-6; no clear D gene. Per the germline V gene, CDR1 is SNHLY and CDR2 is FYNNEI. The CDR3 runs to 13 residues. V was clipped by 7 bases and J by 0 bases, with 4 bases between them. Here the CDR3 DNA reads TGTGCCAGCACTTTCTCTGGGGCCAACGTCCTGACTTTC. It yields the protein CASTFSGANVLTF.

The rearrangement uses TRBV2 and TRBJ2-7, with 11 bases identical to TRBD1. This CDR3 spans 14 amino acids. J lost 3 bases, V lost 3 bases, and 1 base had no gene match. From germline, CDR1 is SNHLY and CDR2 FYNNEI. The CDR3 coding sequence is TGTGCCAGCAGTGATGGGACAGGGGGCTACGAGCAGTACTTC. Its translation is CASSDGTGGYEQYF.

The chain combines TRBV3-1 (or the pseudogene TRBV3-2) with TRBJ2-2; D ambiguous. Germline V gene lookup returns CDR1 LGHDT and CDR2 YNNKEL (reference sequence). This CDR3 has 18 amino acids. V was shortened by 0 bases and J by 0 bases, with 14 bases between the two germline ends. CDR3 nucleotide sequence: TGTGCCAGCAGCCAAGAGGGTTGGGGAACCGCGAACACCGGGGAGCTGTTTTTT. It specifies CASSQEGWGTANTGELFF.

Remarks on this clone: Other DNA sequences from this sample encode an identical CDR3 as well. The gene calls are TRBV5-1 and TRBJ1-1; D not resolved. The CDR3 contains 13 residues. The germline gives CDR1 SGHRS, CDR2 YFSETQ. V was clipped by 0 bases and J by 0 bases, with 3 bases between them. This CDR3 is CASSLDVNTEAFF. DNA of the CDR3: TGCGCCAGCAGCTTGGACGTGAACACTGAAGCTTTCTTT.

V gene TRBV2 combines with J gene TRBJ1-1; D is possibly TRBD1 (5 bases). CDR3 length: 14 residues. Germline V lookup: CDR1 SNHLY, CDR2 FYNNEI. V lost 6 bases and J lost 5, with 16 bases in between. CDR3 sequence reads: CASSPRGGDTEAFF. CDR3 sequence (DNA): TGTGCCAGCAGCCCAAGGGGTGGGGATACTGAAGCTTTCTTT.

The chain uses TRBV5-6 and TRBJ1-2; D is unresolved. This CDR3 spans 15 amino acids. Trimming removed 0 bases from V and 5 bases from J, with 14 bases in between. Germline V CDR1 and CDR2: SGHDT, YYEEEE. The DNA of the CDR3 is TGTGCCAGCAGCTTGGGGGGTAGGACTGGGTATGGCTACACCTTC. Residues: CASSLGGRTGYGYTF.

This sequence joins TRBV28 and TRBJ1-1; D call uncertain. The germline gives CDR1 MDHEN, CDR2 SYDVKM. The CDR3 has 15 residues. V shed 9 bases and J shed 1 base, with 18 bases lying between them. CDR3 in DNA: TGTGCCAGACCCCTTGGCGGGTCAACGAACACTGAAGCTTTCTTT. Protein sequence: CARPLGGSTNTEAFF.

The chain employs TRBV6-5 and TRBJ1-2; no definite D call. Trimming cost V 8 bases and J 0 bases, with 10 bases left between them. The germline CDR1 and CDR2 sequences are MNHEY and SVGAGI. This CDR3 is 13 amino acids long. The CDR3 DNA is TGTGCCAGCCTAGATGGGGCTAACTATGGCTACACCTTC. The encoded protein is CASLDGANYGYTF.

The CDR3 DNA follows: TGTGCCAGCAGTTTTCAGGGTATCGATGAGCAGTTCTTC. It codes for CASSFQGIDEQFF. This rearrangement joins TRBV28 to TRBJ2-1; maybe TRBD1 (5 bases). CDR3 length: 13 residues. Germline CDR1 and CDR2: MDHEN and SYDVKM. V lost 3 bases to trimming and J lost 8 bases, with 11 bases between them.

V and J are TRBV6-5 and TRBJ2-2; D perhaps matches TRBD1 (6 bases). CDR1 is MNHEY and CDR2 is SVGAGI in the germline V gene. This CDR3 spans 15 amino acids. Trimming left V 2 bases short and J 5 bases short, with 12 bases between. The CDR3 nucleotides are TGTGCCAGCAGTTACAGGGGGATGGGGACCGGGGAGCTGTTTTTT. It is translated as CASSYRGMGTGELFF.

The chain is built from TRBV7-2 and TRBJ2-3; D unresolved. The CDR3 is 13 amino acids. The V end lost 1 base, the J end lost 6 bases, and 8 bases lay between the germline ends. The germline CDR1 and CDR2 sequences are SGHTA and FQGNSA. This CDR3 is CASSLDLRDTQYF. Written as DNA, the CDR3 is TGTGCCAGCAGCTTAGACCTTAGGGATACGCAGTATTTT.

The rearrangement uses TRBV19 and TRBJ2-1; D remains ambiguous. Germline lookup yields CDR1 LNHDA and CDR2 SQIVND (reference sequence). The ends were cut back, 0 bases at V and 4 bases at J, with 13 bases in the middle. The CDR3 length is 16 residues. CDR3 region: CASSIDIGAPYNEQFF. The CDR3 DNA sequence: TGTGCCAGTAGTATAGATATAGGAGCACCTTACAATGAGCAGTTCTTC.

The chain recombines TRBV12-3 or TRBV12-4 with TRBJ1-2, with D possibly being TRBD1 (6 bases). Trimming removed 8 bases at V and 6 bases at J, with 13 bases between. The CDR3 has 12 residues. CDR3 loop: CASQKQGDGYTF. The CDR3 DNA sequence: TGTGCCAGCCAAAAACAGGGTGATGGCTACACCTTC.

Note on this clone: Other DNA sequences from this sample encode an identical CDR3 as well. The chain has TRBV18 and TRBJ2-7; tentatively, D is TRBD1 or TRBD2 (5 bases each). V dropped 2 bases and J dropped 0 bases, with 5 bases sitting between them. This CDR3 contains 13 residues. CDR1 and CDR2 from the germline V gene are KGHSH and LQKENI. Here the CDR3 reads CASSPGTSYEQYF. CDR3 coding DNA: TGTGCCAGCTCACCAGGGACCTCCTACGAGCAGTACTTC.

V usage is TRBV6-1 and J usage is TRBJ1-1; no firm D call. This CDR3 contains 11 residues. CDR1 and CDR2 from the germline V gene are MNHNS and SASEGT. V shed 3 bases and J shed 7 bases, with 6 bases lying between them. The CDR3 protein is CASSEWSEAFF. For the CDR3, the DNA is TGTGCCAGCAGTGAGTGGAGTGAAGCTTTCTTT.